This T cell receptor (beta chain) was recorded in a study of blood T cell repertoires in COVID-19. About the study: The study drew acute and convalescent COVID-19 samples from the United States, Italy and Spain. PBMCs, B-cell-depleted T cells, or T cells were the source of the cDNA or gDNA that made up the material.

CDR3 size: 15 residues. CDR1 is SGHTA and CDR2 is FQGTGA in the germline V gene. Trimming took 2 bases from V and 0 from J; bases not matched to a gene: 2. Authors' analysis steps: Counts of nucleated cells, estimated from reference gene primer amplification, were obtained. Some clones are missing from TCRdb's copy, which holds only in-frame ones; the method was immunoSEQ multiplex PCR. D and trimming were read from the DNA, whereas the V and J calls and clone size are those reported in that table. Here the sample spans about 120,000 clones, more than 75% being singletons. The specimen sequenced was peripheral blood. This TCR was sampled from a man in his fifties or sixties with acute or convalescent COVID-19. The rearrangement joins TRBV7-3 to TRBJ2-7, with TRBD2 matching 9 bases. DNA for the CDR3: TGTGCCAGCAGCTTAGCGGGAGGGTCCTCCTACGAGCAGTACTTC. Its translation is CASSLAGGSSYEQYF.